These T cell receptor beta chains were read from a single sample in a study of blood T cell repertoires in COVID-19. The repertoire was sequenced with immunoSEQ multiplex PCR; TCRdb's copy has only in-frame clones and lacks some. The data show about 140,000 clones, approximately 88% seen once. Input material: peripheral blood. These receptors were collected from a man aged 65 to 79 with acute or convalescent COVID-19. Each CDR3 is given without its conserved first and last residue.

V: TRBV19
J: TRBJ2-6
CDR3: ASSPGQGATGANVLT

V: TRBV18
J: TRBJ2-1
CDR3: ASSSLVAGASSYNEQF

V: TRBV11-3
J: TRBJ2-7
CDR3: ASSDSPYEQY

V: TRBV5-8
J: TRBJ1-1
CDR3: ASRTIERLNTEAF

V: TRBV19
J: TRBJ1-1
CDR3: ASSIESLNTEAF

V: TRBV28
J: TRBJ2-3
CDR3: ASSFRKGADTQY

V: TRBV12-3/TRBV12-4
J: TRBJ1-5
CDR3: ASSTGLQPQH

V: TRBV6-1
J: TRBJ2-5
CDR3: ASSEPGTGLGTQY

V: TRBV6-4
J: TRBJ2-4
CDR3: ASRGLAGGRGKNIQY

V: TRBV2
J: TRBJ2-2
CDR3: ATQGVSLNTGELF

V: TRBV30
J: TRBJ2-7
CDR3: AWAGLAGRYEQY